Each of the 8 T cell receptor beta chains below was sequenced from the same sample in a study of early stage breast cancer tumors. TCRdb's copy holds only in-frame clones and misses some; the assay was immunoSEQ multiplex PCR. The data contain roughly 56,000 clones, more than 60% of them singletons. The specimen sequenced was blood. These receptor sequences come from a person aged 30-39 years with breast cancer.

The V call is TRBV7-8, the J call TRBJ2-7; the match to TRBD2 covers 14 bases. From germline, CDR1 is SGHVS and CDR2 FQNEAQ. The CDR3 runs 15 residues. V dropped 6 bases and J dropped 6; count of bases not matched to a gene: 7. CDR3 DNA: TGTGCCAGCAGACCCGGACTAGCGGGAGGTTCCGAGCAGTACTTC. This gives the protein CASRPGLAGGSEQYF.

The V call is TRBV7-3, the J call TRBJ2-1; D call uncertain. Germline V lookup: CDR1 SGHTA, CDR2 FQGTGA. CDR3 length: 13 residues. Trimming took 5 bases from V and 1 from J, leaving 6 bases between them. Here the CDR3 DNA reads TGTGCCAGCAGCCCACAATCCTACAATGAGCAGTTCTTC. Encoded protein: CASSPQSYNEQFF.

The DNA for the CDR3 is TGTGCCAGCAGCAACCTCCCGGCGCTGGACTACAATGAGCAGTTCTTC. Encoded protein: CASSNLPALDYNEQFF. The chain combines TRBV21-1 with TRBJ2-1. TRBV21-1 is reported as a pseudogene. The CDR3 consists of 16 residues.

The V and J genes are TRBV5-4 and TRBJ2-5; 8 nucleotides align to TRBD2. Germline CDR1 reads SGHNT; CDR2 reads YYREEE (reference sequence). J was trimmed by 2 bases and V by 5 bases; bases with no gene match: 5. This CDR3 is 14 amino acids long. The CDR3 nucleotides are TGTGCCAGCAGGCCCGGGACTAGTCAAGAGACCCAGTACTTC. Protein product: CASRPGTSQETQYF. The entire variable domain, with the rest obtained from reference TRBV5-4 and TRBJ2-5, is as follows: ETGVTQSPTHLIKTRGQQVTLRCSSQSGHNTVSWYQQALGQGPQFIFQYYREEENGRGNFPPRFSGLQFPNYSSELNVNALELDDSALYLCASRPGTSQETQYFGPGTRLLVL.

V gene TRBV12-5 combines with J gene TRBJ2-1; 9 nucleotides line up with TRBD2. The trim removed 3 bases at V and 5 bases at J, leaving 8 bases unmatched. This CDR3 spans 16 amino acids. In germline, CDR1 is LGHNT, CDR2 FRNRAP. The CDR3 bases are TGTGCTAGTGGTTTCTTTACGGGACTAGCCGACAATGAGCAGTTCTTC. It specifies CASGFFTGLADNEQFF.

In this sample, this clone turned up once. The chain uses TRBV5-8 and TRBJ2-2; 9 bases align to TRBD2. After removal of 4 bases from V and 3 bases from J, the junction contained 7 bases not matched to a gene. The CDR3 consists of 16 residues. In germline, CDR1 is SGHTS, CDR2 YDEGEE. This CDR3 reads CASSTRTSAYTGELFF. Here the CDR3 DNA reads TGTGCCAGCAGCACGCGGACTAGCGCCTACACCGGGGAGCTGTTTTTT.

DNA for the CDR3: TGTGCCTGGGTGACTCGTTCCACAGATACGCAGTATTTT. This gives the protein CAWVTRSTDTQYF. The V gene is TRBV30, the J gene TRBJ2-3; D gene ambiguous. The CDR3 is made up of 13 amino acids. Germline CDR1 GTSNPN, CDR2 SVGIG (reference sequence). The ends were cut back, 5 bases at V and 2 bases at J, with 11 bases in the middle.

Points on this clone: The limits of the CDR3 on the DNA are not certain, so only TCRdb's listed CDR3 is given. The rearrangement links TRBV2 to TRBJ2-1. The length of the CDR3 is 16 amino acids, counting both ends. The germline V gene encodes CDR1 SNHLY and CDR2 FYNNEI. The CDR3 loop is CASSSGRDHPSHEQFF.